The rows below give T cell receptor beta chains drawn from one sample of a study of shared clonotypes between healthy human individuals. TCRdb keeps only in-frame clones here, not all; method: immunoSEQ multiplex PCR. The sample carries roughly 76,000 clones, 60% to 65% recorded once. Sequences were obtained from memory CD8+ T cells sorted from blood. The receptors were sampled from a man aged 30 to 39 in good health. CDR3s include the opening cysteine and the closing phenylalanine or tryptophan. D genes are given only for firm matches. Not all rows give a size; the values are once, few, many and, for expanded clones, a class.

clone_size d_call j_call v_call cdr3_nt cdr3_aa
few TRBD2 TRBJ2-7 TRBV15 TGTGCCACCAGCGGAGGGGCACTAGCGGTCTACGAGCAGTACTTC CATSGGALAVYEQYF
many - TRBJ1-1 TRBV19 TGTGCCAGTAGTATCCAGGGGAACACTGAAGCTTTCTTT CASSIQGNTEAFF
- - TRBJ2-4 TRBV2 TGTGCCAGCAGTGAAGCGCTTCAAGGGGGTCTAGCGGACCTAGCCAAAAACATTCAGTACTTC CASSEALQGGLADLAKNIQYF
- TRBD2 TRBJ2-1 TRBV7-9 TGTGCCAGCAGTTCCGGGACTACTCCATACAATGAGCAGTTCTTC CASSSGTTPYNEQFF
- - TRBJ1-1 TRBV10-1 TGCGCCAGCAGTGGGACAGTAAACAACACTGAAGCTTTCTTT CASSGTVNNTEAFF
- - TRBJ2-7 TRBV14 TGTGCCAGCAGCCACGGGGGGACAACCTACGAGCAGTACTTC CASSHGGTTYEQYF
many - TRBJ1-1 TRBV18 TGTGCCAGCTCACCGGACGGGTGGACTGAAGCTTTCTTT CASSPDGWTEAFF
- - TRBJ2-6 TRBV27 TGTGCCAGCAGTTTAGGGGTCGGTTTTAAGGGTGGGGCCAACGTCCTGACTTTC CASSLGVGFKGGANVLTF
- - TRBJ2-7 TRBV14 TGTGCCAGCAGCCCGACATGGTTTGGCGAGCAGTACTTC CASSPTWFGEQYF
many - TRBJ1-3 TRBV10-3 TGTGCCACCTTGGGCGGGCTAGCCGACTCTGGAAACACCATATATTTT CATLGGLADSGNTIYF
- - TRBJ2-7 TRBV6-5 TGTGCCAGCAGGGGGGATACCTACGAGCAGTACTTC CASRGDTYEQYF
few - TRBJ2-3 TRBV29-1 TGCAGCGTTGAAGTTCTCAACGCACCTAGCACAGATACGCAGTATTTT CSVEVLNAPSTDTQYF
- - TRBJ2-5 TRBV2 TGTGCCAGCAGTACCCAGACAGGCACACAAGAGACCCAGTACTTC CASSTQTGTQETQYF
- - TRBJ1-2 TRBV5-6 TGTGCCAGCAGCTCTCCGGGACACCCGAACTATGGCTACACCTTC CASSSPGHPNYGYTF
- TRBD2 TRBJ2-1 TRBV5-1 TGCGCCAGCGCCCCCGGACTAGCGGGAGAGCAGTTCTTC CASAPGLAGEQFF
- - TRBJ1-2 TRBV29-1 TGCAGCTCCGCGGTGTCAGGGAGCTACACCTTC CSSAVSGSYTF
- TRBD2 TRBJ2-7 TRBV11-2 TGTGCCAGCAAACCACTAGCGGGACCCTACGAGCAGTACTTC CASKPLAGPYEQYF
many TRBD2 TRBJ2-1 TRBV7-6 TGTGCCAGCAGCTTAAGGGTGGCGGGAGGGACCCACAATGAGCAGTTCTTC CASSLRVAGGTHNEQFF
- - TRBJ2-1 TRBV6-4 TGTGCCAGCAGTTCTAGAGCGGGACGGGGGGCAAATGAGCAGTTCTTC CASSSRAGRGANEQFF
few - TRBJ2-7 TRBV20-1 TGCAGTGCCAGAGGTGGGGGCGAGCAGTACTTC CSARGGGEQYF
- TRBD2 TRBJ2-1 TRBV7-7 TGTGCCAGCAGCTTAGCCGTTAGCGGGCGCAATGAGCAGTTCTTC CASSLAVSGRNEQFF
- - TRBJ2-5 TRBV11-2 TGTGCCAGCAGCCCTGACCCTTCTCGGGGGGAGACCCAGTACTTC CASSPDPSRGETQYF
once TRBD1 TRBJ2-7 TRBV5-1 TGCGCCAGCAGTTTGACAGGGGGGACCTACGAGCAGTACTTC CASSLTGGTYEQYF
few TRBD1 TRBJ2-7 TRBV7-9 TGTGCCAGCAGGGGAGACAGGTCCCAGGGGGTACCCTACGAGCAGTACTTC CASRGDRSQGVPYEQYF